Listed below are T cell receptor beta chains from one sample, sequenced in a study of response to subunit inactivated influenza vaccine. Via MiXCR, TCRdb re-called the RT-PCR reads, giving one row per CDR3 protein. The sample gives hundreds of thousands of distinct CDR3 sequences, about an eighth of which show up once; over 10% is in the top ten. The material sequenced was PBMCs from blood, taken 45 days after vaccination. The receptors here all came from a man between 50 and 59 years old who received an inactivated influenza vaccine. CDR3s include the opening cysteine and the closing phenylalanine or tryptophan. The order of the fields is V gene, D gene, clone size, J gene, CDR3 DNA, CDR3 protein. A D gene is named only where the DNA matches it firmly. Size is omitted from some rows. Given values are once, few, many or a class for expanded clones.

v_call: TRBV5-6; d_call: NA; clone_size: many; j_call: TRBJ1-4; cdr3_nt: TGTGCCAGCACCCGGACGTTCACGGGGATTAATGAAAAACTGTTTTTT; cdr3_aa: CASTRTFTGINEKLFF
v_call: TRBV7-8; d_call: NA; clone_size: few; j_call: TRBJ2-5; cdr3_nt: TGTGCCAGCAGCTTAGTGTCAGATGGGACCCAGTACTTC; cdr3_aa: CASSLVSDGTQYF
v_call: TRBV29-1; d_call: NA; clone_size: NA; j_call: TRBJ2-4; cdr3_nt: TGCAGCGTTAAAATGGCGGGGAGTCAGTACTTC; cdr3_aa: CSVKMAGSQYF
v_call: TRBV6-2/TRBV6-3; d_call: TRBD2; clone_size: few; j_call: TRBJ2-1; cdr3_nt: TGTGCCAGCAGTTTCCTTAACGGCGGGAGGGGAATGCGGAATGAGCAGTTCTTC; cdr3_aa: CASSFLNGGRGMRNEQFF
v_call: TRBV5-5; d_call: NA; clone_size: NA; j_call: TRBJ2-7; cdr3_nt: TGTGCCAGCAGCTTGGACACGAAGGGGTACGAGCAGTACTTC; cdr3_aa: CASSLDTKGYEQYF
v_call: TRBV23-1; d_call: NA; clone_size: few; j_call: TRBJ2-7; cdr3_nt: TGCGCCAGCAGTCGCCAGGCGGGGATGAGCTCCTACGAGCAGTACTTC; cdr3_aa: CASSRQAGMSSYEQYF
v_call: TRBV11-2; d_call: NA; clone_size: NA; j_call: TRBJ2-5; cdr3_nt: TGTGCCAGCAGCCCCGGGGGCATAGAGACCCAGTACTTC; cdr3_aa: CASSPGGIETQYF
v_call: TRBV19; d_call: NA; clone_size: few; j_call: TRBJ1-1; cdr3_nt: TGTGCCAGTAGTACCCAGGGGCCGCGCGGAGCTTTCTTT; cdr3_aa: CASSTQGPRGAFF
v_call: TRBV30; d_call: TRBD2; clone_size: few; j_call: TRBJ2-5; cdr3_nt: TGTGCCTGGAGTGGGTTGACTAGCGGGGAAAAGACCCAGTACTTC; cdr3_aa: CAWSGLTSGEKTQYF
v_call: TRBV7-8; d_call: TRBD2; clone_size: NA; j_call: TRBJ2-3; cdr3_nt: TGTGCCAGCAGCTTAGGCTCCCTAGCGGGGAGCACAGATACGCAGTATTTT; cdr3_aa: CASSLGSLAGSTDTQYF
v_call: TRBV7-8; d_call: NA; clone_size: few; j_call: TRBJ1-5; cdr3_nt: TGTGCCAGCAGGAAGGGAAGCAATCAGCCCCAGCATTTT; cdr3_aa: CASRKGSNQPQHF
v_call: TRBV5-1; d_call: NA; clone_size: NA; j_call: TRBJ2-1; cdr3_nt: TGCGCCAGCAGCATAGGACCAAGCTCCTACAATGAGCAGTTCTTC; cdr3_aa: CASSIGPSSYNEQFF
v_call: TRBV20-1; d_call: TRBD1; clone_size: NA; j_call: TRBJ2-5; cdr3_nt: TGCAGTGCGAGGGACAGCTACCTCCAAGAGACCCAGTACTTC; cdr3_aa: CSARDSYLQETQYF
v_call: TRBV4-2; d_call: NA; clone_size: many; j_call: TRBJ2-1; cdr3_nt: TGTGCCAGCAGCCAAGTCGCTGACCTCTCCTACAATGAGCAGTTCTTC; cdr3_aa: CASSQVADLSYNEQFF
v_call: TRBV5-1; d_call: NA; clone_size: NA; j_call: TRBJ1-6; cdr3_nt: TGCGCCAGCAGCCCTGGGAGTTCACCCCTCCACTTT; cdr3_aa: CASSPGSSPLHF
v_call: TRBV7-2; d_call: TRBD2; clone_size: many; j_call: TRBJ2-1; cdr3_nt: TGTGCCAGCAGCTTAGATGGACTAGCGGTAAATGAGCAGTTCTTC; cdr3_aa: CASSLDGLAVNEQFF
v_call: TRBV27; d_call: NA; clone_size: NA; j_call: TRBJ2-5; cdr3_nt: TGTGCCAGCAGCCCTTGGGCGCGACTCGTCAACCACGGGACCCAGTACTTC; cdr3_aa: CASSPWARLVNHGTQYF
v_call: TRBV20-1; d_call: NA; clone_size: NA; j_call: TRBJ2-3; cdr3_nt: TGCAGTGCCCAACCCTGGAGTACGGGGGCCCACACAGATACGCAGTATTTT; cdr3_aa: CSAQPWSTGAHTDTQYF
v_call: TRBV5-6; d_call: TRBD1; clone_size: few; j_call: TRBJ1-1; cdr3_nt: TGTGCCAGCAGCATAAGACAGGGGATGAACACTGAAGCTTTCTTT; cdr3_aa: CASSIRQGMNTEAFF
v_call: TRBV11-2; d_call: NA; clone_size: NA; j_call: TRBJ2-1; cdr3_nt: TGTGCCAGCAGCTTGGGCAACGAGGCGGGATTCTGGGGCAATGAGCAGTTCTTC; cdr3_aa: CASSLGNEAGFWGNEQFF
v_call: TRBV10-3; d_call: NA; clone_size: few; j_call: TRBJ1-1; cdr3_nt: TGTGCCATCAGTGAGTCGGGACAGAACACTGAAGCTTTCTTT; cdr3_aa: CAISESGQNTEAFF
v_call: TRBV7-6; d_call: NA; clone_size: few; j_call: TRBJ2-3; cdr3_nt: TGTGCCAGCAGCTTAGGTTTACGGTCTAGCACAGATACGCAGTATTTT; cdr3_aa: CASSLGLRSSTDTQYF
v_call: TRBV7-2; d_call: NA; clone_size: NA; j_call: TRBJ2-2; cdr3_nt: TGTGCCAGCAGCCCGCGTTCCGGGGCTAACGGGGAGCTGTTTTTT; cdr3_aa: CASSPRSGANGELFF
v_call: TRBV7-9; d_call: NA; clone_size: many; j_call: TRBJ2-3; cdr3_nt: TGTGCCAGCAGCCCCCGACCGGGAGGCACAGATACGCAGTATTTT; cdr3_aa: CASSPRPGGTDTQYF
v_call: TRBV24-1; d_call: TRBD2; clone_size: few; j_call: TRBJ2-2; cdr3_nt: TGTGCCACCCGAGCGGGGGGGCTGAACACCGGGGAGCTGTTTTTT; cdr3_aa: CATRAGGLNTGELFF
v_call: TRBV4-1; d_call: NA; clone_size: NA; j_call: TRBJ1-5; cdr3_nt: TGCGCCAGCAGCCAAACGACAGTCGAGTCTCAGCCCCAGCATTTT; cdr3_aa: CASSQTTVESQPQHF
v_call: TRBV2; d_call: NA; clone_size: NA; j_call: TRBJ2-3; cdr3_nt: TGTGCCACTACCTCTAGCACAGATACGCAGTATTTT; cdr3_aa: CATTSSTDTQYF
v_call: TRBV15; d_call: NA; clone_size: NA; j_call: TRBJ2-7; cdr3_nt: TGTGCCACCAGCAAGGGCAGGTCCTACGAGCAGTACTTC; cdr3_aa: CATSKGRSYEQYF
v_call: TRBV12-3/TRBV12-4; d_call: TRBD2; clone_size: NA; j_call: TRBJ2-5; cdr3_nt: TGTGCCAGCAGTTTGGCGGGTATGGGGGGGGGAGAGACCCAGTACTTC; cdr3_aa: CASSLAGMGGGETQYF
v_call: TRBV6-2/TRBV6-3; d_call: NA; clone_size: NA; j_call: TRBJ1-5; cdr3_nt: TGTGCCAGCAGTTACTCGGGGGGGTACAATCAGCCCCAGCATTTT; cdr3_aa: CASSYSGGYNQPQHF
v_call: TRBV10-3; d_call: TRBD2; clone_size: NA; j_call: TRBJ2-5; cdr3_nt: TGTGCCATCAGTGGGACTAGCGAGGGAGAGACCCAGTACTTC; cdr3_aa: CAISGTSEGETQYF
v_call: TRBV4-3; d_call: TRBD2; clone_size: NA; j_call: TRBJ2-5; cdr3_nt: TGCGCCAGCAGCCAAGTCGGTCGTAAGCGGGAGGACCAAGAGACCCAGTACTTC; cdr3_aa: CASSQVGRKREDQETQYF
v_call: TRBV5-6; d_call: NA; clone_size: NA; j_call: TRBJ2-7; cdr3_nt: TGTGCCAGCAGCTACGGGCTGGCTGAGCAGTACTTC; cdr3_aa: CASSYGLAEQYF
v_call: TRBV7-9; d_call: NA; clone_size: few; j_call: TRBJ2-6; cdr3_nt: TGTGCCAGCAGCTTAGTTCTAGGCCCCGGGGCCAACGTCCTGACTTTC; cdr3_aa: CASSLVLGPGANVLTF